Below, one TCR beta chain is given with its context. The record originates from a study of blood T cell repertoires in COVID-19. The V gene end was trimmed by 5 bases and the J gene end by 3 bases; junction bases not matched to a gene: 4. This CDR3 region has 14 residues. The germline gives CDR1 SGHTA, CDR2 FQGTGA. Assay used: immunoSEQ multiplex PCR; TCRdb lists only in-frame clones, some missing. The top ten hold around 7.8% of the sample, which has fewer than 200,000 clones, 75% to 90% seen once. V and J are TRBV7-3 and TRBJ2-7; 10 bases agree with TRBD2. This clonotype was sampled from a woman in her sixties or seventies with acute or convalescent COVID-19. Sequencing was carried out using peripheral blood. CDR3 DNA sequence: TGTGCCAGCAGCGCGGGGACTAGCGACTACGAGCAGTACTTC. Its translation is CASSAGTSDYEQYF.